This T cell receptor beta chain derives from a study of response to subunit inactivated influenza vaccine. The CDR3 runs to 15 residues. V shed 0 bases and J shed 3 bases, with 11 bases lying between them. Per the germline V gene, CDR1 is LGHNA and CDR2 is YSLEER. At least ten counts were recorded for this clonotype. Via MiXCR, TCRdb re-called the RT-PCR reads, giving one row per CDR3 protein. The sample records about 170,000 distinct CDR3 sequences, approximately 12% being singletons. The data were also submitted as part of a second study, on T cells expressing NK-cell markers. Per that study: TCR beta libraries carry UMIs added by 5'RACE template switching. Among the eight sequenced donors, seven tested HCMV-seropositive and one tested seronegative. Similarly, these clonotypes led the CD3+CD56-NKG2C+ fraction as well in a handful of donors.

The genes are TRBV4-3 and TRBJ1-2, with D perhaps matching TRBD1 (6 bases). Sequencing was performed on CD8+ T cells sorted from PBMCs, taken 11 to 12 days after vaccination. The receptor's source is a man between 45 and 60 years old who received an inactivated influenza vaccine. The CDR3 DNA reads TGCGCCAGCAGCCAAGACATAGGACAGTACTATGGCTACACCTTC. Translation gives CASSQDIGQYYGYTF.